This T cell receptor (beta chain) was captured in a study of cytomegalovirus exposure and HLA in healthy donors. General observations from the study: A reported reduction in N-insertions relative to the approximately 640-donor mean was seen in an Asian-associated ancestry cluster in a later analysis. Links to common viral pathogens appeared, in a later analysis, for several of the most significant clusters. A missense DCLRE1C variant was associated with V- and J-gene trimming of TCR beta chains in a later analysis, and an independent cohort replicated the association.

CDR1 and CDR2 (germline): MNHEY, SMNVEV (reference sequence). This CDR3 has 14 residues. V was cut by 7 bases and J by 0 bases, with 10 bases left in between. The PCR ran on 60 Vbeta and 13 Jbeta primers. The assay was immunoSEQ multiplex PCR, and TCRdb's table has in-frame clones only and misses some. The sample contains under 150,000 clones, 65% to 80% of which appear only once. About this clone: Its target is not known.

V gene TRBV27 combines with J gene TRBJ2-1; D might be TRBD1 (6 bases). The TCR sequence derives from a woman aged 50 to 60 in good health and CMV-seropositive. Material: PBMCs. CDR3: CASNTGSSYNEQFF. For the CDR3, the DNA is TGTGCCAGCAACACAGGGAGCTCCTACAATGAGCAGTTCTTC.